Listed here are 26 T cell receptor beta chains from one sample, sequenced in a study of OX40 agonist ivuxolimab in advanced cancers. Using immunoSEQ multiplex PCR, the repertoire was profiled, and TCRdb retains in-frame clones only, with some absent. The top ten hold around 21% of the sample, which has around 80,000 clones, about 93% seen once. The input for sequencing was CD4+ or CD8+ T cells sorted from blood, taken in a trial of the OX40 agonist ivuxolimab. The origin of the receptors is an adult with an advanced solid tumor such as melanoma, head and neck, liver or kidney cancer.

This CDR3 is CASSENRDWTFNEQFF. CDR3 nucleotide sequence: TGTGCCAGCAGCGAAAACCGGGACTGGACCTTCAATGAGCAGTTCTTC. The V call is TRBV5-6, the J call TRBJ2-1, with D possibly TRBD2 on 6 matching bases. Trimming pared 4 bases from V and 6 bases from J, leaving 20 bases between. Germline values: CDR1 SGHDT, CDR2 YYEEEE. The CDR3 is 16 residues long.

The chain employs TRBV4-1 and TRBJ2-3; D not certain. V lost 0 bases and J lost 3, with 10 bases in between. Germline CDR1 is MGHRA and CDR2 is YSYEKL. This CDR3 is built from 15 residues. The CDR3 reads CASSQEGDWTDTQYF. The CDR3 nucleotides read TGCGCCAGCAGCCAAGAAGGCGACTGGACAGATACGCAGTATTTT.

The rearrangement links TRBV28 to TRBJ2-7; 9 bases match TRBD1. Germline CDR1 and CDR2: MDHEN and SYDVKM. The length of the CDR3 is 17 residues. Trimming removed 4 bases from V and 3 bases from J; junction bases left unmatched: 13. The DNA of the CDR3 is TGTGCCAGCAGTTCCGAGAGGACGGGACAGGGAGTCTACGAGCAGTACTTC. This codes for CASSSERTGQGVYEQYF.

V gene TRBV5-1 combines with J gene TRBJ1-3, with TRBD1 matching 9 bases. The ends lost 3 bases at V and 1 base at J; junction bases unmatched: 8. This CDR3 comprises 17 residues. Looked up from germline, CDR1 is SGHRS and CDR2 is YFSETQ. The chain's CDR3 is CASSSYGTGLSGNTIYF. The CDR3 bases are TGCGCCAGCAGCTCCTACGGGACAGGGCTGTCTGGAAACACCATATATTTT.

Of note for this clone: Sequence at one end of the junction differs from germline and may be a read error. The CDR3 DNA reads TGTGCCAGTAGTATAGATCAGCTATCTGACGCTTTCTTT. Protein: CASSIDQLSDAFF. The chain uses TRBV19 and TRBJ1-1; no clear D. Germline V lookup: CDR1 LNHDA, CDR2 SQIVND (reference sequence). This CDR3 contains 13 residues.

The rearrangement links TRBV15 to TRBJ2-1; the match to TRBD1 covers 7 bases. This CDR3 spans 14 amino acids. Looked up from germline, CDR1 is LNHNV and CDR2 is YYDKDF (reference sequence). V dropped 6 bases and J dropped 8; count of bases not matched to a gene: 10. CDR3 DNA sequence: TGTGCCACCAGAGCCGGGGACAGTGAAGATGAGCAGTTCTTC. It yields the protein CATRAGDSEDEQFF.

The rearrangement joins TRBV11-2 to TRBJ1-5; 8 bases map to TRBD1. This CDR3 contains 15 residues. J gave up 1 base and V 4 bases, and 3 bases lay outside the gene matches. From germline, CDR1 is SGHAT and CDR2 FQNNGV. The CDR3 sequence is CASSWGQASNQPQHF. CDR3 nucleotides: TGTGCCAGCAGCTGGGGACAGGCGAGCAATCAGCCCCAGCATTTT.

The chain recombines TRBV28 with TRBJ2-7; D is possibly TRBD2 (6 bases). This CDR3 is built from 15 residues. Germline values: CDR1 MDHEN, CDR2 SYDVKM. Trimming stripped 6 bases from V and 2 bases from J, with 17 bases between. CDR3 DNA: TGTGCCAGCAGCGAAGACGGGAGAGGGGCCTACGAGCAGTACTTC. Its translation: CASSEDGRGAYEQYF.

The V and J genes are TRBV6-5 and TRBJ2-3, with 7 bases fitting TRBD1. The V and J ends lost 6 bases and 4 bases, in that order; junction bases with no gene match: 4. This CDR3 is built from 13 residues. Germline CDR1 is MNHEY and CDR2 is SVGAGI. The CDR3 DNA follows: TGTGCCAGCAGGCGGACAGGTCCAGATACGCAGTATTTT. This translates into CASRRTGPDTQYF.

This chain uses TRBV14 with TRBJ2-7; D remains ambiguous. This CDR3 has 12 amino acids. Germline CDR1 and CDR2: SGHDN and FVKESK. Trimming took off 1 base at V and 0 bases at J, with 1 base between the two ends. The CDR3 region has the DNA TGTGCCAGCAGCCAAGTCTCCTACGAGCAGTACTTC. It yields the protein CASSQVSYEQYF.

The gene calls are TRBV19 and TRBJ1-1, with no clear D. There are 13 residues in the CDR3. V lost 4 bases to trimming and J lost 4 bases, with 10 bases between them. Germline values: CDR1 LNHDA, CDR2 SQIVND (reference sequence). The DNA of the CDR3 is TGTGCCAGTAGTACCTCATCGGTCACTGAAGCTTTCTTT. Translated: CASSTSSVTEAFF.

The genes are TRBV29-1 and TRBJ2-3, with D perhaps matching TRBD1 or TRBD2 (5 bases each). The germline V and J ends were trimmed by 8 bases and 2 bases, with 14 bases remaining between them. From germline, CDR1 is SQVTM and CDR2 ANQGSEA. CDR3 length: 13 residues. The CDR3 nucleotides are TGCAGCTTCCGGGGCCCTTACACAGATACGCAGTATTTT. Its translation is CSFRGPYTDTQYF.

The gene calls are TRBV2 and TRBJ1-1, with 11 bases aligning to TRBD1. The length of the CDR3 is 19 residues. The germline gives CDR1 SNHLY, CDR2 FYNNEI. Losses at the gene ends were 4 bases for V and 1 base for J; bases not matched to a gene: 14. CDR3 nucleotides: TGTGCCAGCAGTGTCCCCCGGACAGGGGGCGGGGGGGAGAACACTGAAGCTTTCTTT. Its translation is CASSVPRTGGGGENTEAFF.

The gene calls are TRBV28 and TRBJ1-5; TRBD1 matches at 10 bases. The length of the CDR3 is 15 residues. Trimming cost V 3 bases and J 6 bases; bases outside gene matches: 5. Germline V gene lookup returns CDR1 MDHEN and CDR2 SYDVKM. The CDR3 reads CASSLLGQGGQPQHF. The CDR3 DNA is TGTGCCAGCAGTTTGCTAGGACAGGGGGGTCAGCCCCAGCATTTT. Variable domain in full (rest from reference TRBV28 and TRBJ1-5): DVKVTQSSRYLVKRTGEKVFLECVQDMDHENMFWYRQDPGLGLRLIYFSYDVKMKEKGDIPEGYSVSREKKERFSLILESASTNQTSMYLCASSLLGQGGQPQHFGDGTRLSIL.

The CDR3 sequence: CASSYDRGTNEQFF. The CDR3 region has the DNA TGTGCCAGCAGCTACGACAGGGGTACCAATGAGCAGTTCTTC. The chain carries TRBV11-3 and TRBJ2-1; 8 nucleotides align to TRBD1. V shed 4 bases, J shed 6 bases, and the junction held 5 bases outside the gene matches. Germline V gene sequence: CDR1 SGHNT, CDR2 YENEEA. The CDR3 has 14 residues.

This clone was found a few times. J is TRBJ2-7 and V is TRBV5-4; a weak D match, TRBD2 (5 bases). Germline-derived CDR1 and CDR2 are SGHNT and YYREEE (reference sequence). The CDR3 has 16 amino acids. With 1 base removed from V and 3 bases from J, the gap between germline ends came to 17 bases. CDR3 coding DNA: TGTGCCAGCAGCTTGTTGTCGGGGATCGCAAGCTACGAGCAGTACTTC. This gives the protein CASSLLSGIASYEQYF. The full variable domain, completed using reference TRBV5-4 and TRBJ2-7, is ETGVTQSPTHLIKTRGQQVTLRCSSQSGHNTVSWYQQALGQGPQFIFQYYREEENGRGNFPPRFSGLQFPNYSSELNVNALELDDSALYLCASSLLSGIASYEQYFGPGTRLTVT.

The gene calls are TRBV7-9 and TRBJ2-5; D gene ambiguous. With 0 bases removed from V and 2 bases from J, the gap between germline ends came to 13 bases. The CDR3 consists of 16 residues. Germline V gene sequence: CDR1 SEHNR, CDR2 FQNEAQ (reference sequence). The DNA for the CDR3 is TGTGCCAGCAGCTTAGCGCTGTCGACGTATCAAGAGACCCAGTACTTC. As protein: CASSLALSTYQETQYF.

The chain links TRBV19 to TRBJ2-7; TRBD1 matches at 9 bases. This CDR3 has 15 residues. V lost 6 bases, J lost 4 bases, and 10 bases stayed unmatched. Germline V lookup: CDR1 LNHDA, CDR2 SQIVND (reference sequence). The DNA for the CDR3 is TGTGCCAGTAGCTTCCGGGACAGGGTTCCTTACGAGCAGTACTTC. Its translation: CASSFRDRVPYEQYF.

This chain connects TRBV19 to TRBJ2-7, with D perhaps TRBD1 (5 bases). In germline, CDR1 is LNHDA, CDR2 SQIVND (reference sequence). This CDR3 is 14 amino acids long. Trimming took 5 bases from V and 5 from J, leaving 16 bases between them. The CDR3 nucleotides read TGTGCCAGTAGTCCCCAGGGTGGCCTCCACGAGCAGTACTTC. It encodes CASSPQGGLHEQYF.

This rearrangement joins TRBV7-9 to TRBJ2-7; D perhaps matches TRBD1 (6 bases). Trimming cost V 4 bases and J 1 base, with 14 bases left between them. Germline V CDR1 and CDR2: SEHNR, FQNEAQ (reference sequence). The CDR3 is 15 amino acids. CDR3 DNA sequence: TGTGCCAGCAGCTCCCTGGGACATCCTTCCTACGAGCAGTACTTC. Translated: CASSSLGHPSYEQYF.

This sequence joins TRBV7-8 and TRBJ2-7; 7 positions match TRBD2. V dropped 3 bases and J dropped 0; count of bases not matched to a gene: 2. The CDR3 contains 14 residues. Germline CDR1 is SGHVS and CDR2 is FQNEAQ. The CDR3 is CASSLGGGSYEQYF. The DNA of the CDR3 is TGTGCCAGCAGCTTGGGCGGGGGCTCCTACGAGCAGTACTTC.

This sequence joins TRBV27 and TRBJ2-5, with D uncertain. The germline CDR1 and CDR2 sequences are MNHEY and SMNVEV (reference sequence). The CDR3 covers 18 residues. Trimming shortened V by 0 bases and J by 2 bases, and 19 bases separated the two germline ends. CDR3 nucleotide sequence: TGTGCCAGCAGTTTATCTATCCCCCCCGGCGGATTACAAGAGACCCAGTACTTC. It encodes CASSLSIPPGGLQETQYF.

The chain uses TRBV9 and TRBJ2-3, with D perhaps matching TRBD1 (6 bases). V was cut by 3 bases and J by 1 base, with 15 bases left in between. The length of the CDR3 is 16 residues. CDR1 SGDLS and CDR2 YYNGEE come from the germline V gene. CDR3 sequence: CASSGWGRAGTDTQYF. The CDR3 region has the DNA TGTGCCAGCAGCGGATGGGGGCGGGCAGGCACAGATACGCAGTATTTT. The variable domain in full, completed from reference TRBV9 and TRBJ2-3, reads DSGVTQTPKHLITATGQRVTLRCSPRSGDLSVYWYQQSLDQGLQFLIQYYNGEERAKGNILERFSAQQFPDLHSELNLSSLELGDSALYFCASSGWGRAGTDTQYFGPGTRLTVL.

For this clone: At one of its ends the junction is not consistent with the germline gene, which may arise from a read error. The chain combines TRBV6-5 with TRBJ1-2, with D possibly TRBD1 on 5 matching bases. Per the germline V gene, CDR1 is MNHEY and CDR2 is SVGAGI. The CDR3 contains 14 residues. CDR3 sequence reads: CASSDSGTGFGYTF. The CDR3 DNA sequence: TGTGCCAGCAGTGACTCGGGGACTGGCTTCGGCTACACCTTC.

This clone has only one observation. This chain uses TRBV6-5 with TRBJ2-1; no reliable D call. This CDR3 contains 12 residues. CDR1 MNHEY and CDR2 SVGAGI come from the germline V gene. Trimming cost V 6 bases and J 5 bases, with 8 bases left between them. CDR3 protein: CASRRPDNEQFF. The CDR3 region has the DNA TGTGCCAGCAGACGACCCGACAATGAGCAGTTCTTC.

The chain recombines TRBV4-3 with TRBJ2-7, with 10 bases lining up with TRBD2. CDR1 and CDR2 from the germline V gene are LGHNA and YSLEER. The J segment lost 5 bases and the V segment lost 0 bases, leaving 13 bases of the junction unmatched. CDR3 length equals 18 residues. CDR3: CASSQDVAGGPRGDEQYF. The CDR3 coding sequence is TGCGCCAGCAGCCAAGACGTAGCGGGAGGCCCTAGGGGGGACGAGCAGTACTTC.